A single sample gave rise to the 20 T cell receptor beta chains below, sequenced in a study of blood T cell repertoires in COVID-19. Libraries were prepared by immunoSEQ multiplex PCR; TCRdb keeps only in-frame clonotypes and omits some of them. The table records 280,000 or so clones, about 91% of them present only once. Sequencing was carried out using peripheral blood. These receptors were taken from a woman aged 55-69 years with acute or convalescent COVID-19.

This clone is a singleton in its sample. Written as DNA, the CDR3 is TGTGCCAGCAGTGACTCCGCTAGCCGGGAGCCAGCTTTCTTT. This translates into CASSDSASREPAFF. This chain connects TRBV6-4 to TRBJ1-1; no clear D. The CDR3 is 14 amino acids. Trimming stripped 0 bases from V and 10 bases from J, with 15 bases between. Germline V lookup: CDR1 MRHNA, CDR2 SNTAGT.

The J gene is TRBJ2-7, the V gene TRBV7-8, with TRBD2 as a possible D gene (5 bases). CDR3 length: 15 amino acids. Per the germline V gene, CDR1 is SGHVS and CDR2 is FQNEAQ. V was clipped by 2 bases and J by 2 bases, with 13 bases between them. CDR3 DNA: TGTGCCAGCAGCTTAACGAAGCGGACCACCTACGAGCAGTACTTC. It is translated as CASSLTKRTTYEQYF.

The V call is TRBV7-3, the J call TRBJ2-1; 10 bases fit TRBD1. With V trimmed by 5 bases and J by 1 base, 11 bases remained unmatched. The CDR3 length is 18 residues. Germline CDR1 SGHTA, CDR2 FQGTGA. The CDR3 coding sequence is TGTGCCAGCAGCCCACGGGGGACAGGGGTTGGATCCTACAATGAGCAGTTCTTC. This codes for CASSPRGTGVGSYNEQFF.

CDR3 residues: CASSSGNTEAFF. DNA of the CDR3: TGTGCCAGCAGCTCGGGGAACACTGAAGCTTTCTTT. This chain links TRBV28 with TRBJ1-1; D unclear. This CDR3 contains 12 residues. The V gene's germline CDR1 is MDHEN and CDR2 SYDVKM. Between the trimmed V and J ends, which lost 6 bases and 1 base, there was a span of 6 bases. Combining the CDR3 with reference TRBV28 and TRBJ1-1 gives the whole variable domain DVKVTQSSRYLVKRTGEKVFLECVQDMDHENMFWYRQDPGLGLRLIYFSYDVKMKEKGDIPEGYSVSREKKERFSLILESASTNQTSMYLCASSSGNTEAFFGQGTRLTVV.

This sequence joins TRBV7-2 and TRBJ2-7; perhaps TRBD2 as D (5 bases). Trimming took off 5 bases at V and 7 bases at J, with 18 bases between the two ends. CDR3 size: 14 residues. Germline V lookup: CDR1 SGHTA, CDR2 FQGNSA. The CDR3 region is CASSLELGLREQYF. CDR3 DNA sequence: TGTGCCAGCAGCCTAGAACTAGGTCTCCGGGAGCAGTACTTC.

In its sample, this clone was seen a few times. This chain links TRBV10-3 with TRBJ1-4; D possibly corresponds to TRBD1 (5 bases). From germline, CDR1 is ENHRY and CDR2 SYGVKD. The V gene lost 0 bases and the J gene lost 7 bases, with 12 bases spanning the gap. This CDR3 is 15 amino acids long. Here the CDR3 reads CAISESNRGGEKLFF. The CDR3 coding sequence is TGTGCCATCAGTGAGTCCAATAGGGGTGGTGAAAAACTGTTTTTT.

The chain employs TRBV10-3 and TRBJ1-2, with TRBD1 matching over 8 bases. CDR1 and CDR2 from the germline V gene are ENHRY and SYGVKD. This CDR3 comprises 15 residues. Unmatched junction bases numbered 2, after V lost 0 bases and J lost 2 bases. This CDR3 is CAISESGQGNYGYTF. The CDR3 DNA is TGTGCCATCAGTGAGTCAGGACAGGGAAACTATGGCTACACCTTC.

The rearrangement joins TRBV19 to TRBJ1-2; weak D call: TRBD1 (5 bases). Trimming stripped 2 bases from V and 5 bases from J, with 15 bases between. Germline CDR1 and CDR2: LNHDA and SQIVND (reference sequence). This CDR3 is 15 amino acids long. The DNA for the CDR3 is TGTGCCAGTAGTATATCACAGGCGGTCAAATATGGCTACACCTTC. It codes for CASSISQAVKYGYTF.

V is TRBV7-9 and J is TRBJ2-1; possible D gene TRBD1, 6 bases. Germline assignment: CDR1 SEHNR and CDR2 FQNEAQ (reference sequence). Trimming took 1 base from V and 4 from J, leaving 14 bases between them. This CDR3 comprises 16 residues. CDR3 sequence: CASSLEGSGAYNEQFF. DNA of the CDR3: TGTGCCAGCAGCTTAGAGGGCTCAGGGGCGTACAATGAGCAGTTCTTC. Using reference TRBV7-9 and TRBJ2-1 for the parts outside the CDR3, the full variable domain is DTGVSQNPRHKITKRGQNVTFRCDPISEHNRLYWYRQTLGQGPEFLTYFQNEAQLEKSRLLSDRFSAERPKGSFSTLEIQRTEQGDSAMYLCASSLEGSGAYNEQFFGPGTRLTVL.

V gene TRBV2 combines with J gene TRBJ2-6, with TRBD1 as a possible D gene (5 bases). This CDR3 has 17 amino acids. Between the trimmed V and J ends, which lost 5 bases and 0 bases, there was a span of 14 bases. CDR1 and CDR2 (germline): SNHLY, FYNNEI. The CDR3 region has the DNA TGTGCCAGCAGTTACGACAGTCGTGTCTCTGGGGCCAACGTCCTGACTTTC. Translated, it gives CASSYDSRVSGANVLTF.

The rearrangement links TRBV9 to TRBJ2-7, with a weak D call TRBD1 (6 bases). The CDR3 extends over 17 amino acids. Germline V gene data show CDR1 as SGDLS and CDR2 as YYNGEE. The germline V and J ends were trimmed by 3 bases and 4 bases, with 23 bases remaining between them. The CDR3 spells CASSESIKGRGRYEQYF. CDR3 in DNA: TGTGCCAGCAGCGAGTCAATAAAAGGCAGGGGAAGGTACGAGCAGTACTTC. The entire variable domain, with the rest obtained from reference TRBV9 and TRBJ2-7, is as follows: DSGVTQTPKHLITATGQRVTLRCSPRSGDLSVYWYQQSLDQGLQFLIQYYNGEERAKGNILERFSAQQFPDLHSELNLSSLELGDSALYFCASSESIKGRGRYEQYFGPGTRLTVT.

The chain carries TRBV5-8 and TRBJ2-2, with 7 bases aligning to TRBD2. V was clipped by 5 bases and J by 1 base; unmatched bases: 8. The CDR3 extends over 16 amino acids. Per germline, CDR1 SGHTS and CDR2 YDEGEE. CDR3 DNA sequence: TGTGCCAGCAGTTTACTAGCGAGTATGAACACCGGGGAGCTGTTTTTT. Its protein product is CASSLLASMNTGELFF.

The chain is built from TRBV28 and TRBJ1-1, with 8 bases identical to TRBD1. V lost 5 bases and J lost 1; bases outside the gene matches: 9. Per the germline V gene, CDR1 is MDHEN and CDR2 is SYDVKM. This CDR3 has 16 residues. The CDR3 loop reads CASSLPHGQGNTEAFF. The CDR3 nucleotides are TGTGCCAGCAGTCTACCCCACGGACAGGGGAACACTGAAGCTTTCTTT.

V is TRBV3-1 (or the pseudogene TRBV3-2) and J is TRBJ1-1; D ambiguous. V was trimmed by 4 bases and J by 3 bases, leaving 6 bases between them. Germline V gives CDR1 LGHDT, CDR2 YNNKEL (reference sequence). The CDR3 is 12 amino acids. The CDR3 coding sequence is TGTGCCAGCAGCCCAACAGACACTGAAGCTTTCTTT. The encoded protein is CASSPTDTEAFF.

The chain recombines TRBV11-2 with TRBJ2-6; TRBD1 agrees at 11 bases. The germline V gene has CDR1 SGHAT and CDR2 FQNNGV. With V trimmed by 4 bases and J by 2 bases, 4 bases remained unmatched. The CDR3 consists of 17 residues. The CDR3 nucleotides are TGTGCCAGCAGCTCCGGACAGGGGGCTACTGGGGCCAACGTCCTGACTTTC. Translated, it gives CASSSGQGATGANVLTF.

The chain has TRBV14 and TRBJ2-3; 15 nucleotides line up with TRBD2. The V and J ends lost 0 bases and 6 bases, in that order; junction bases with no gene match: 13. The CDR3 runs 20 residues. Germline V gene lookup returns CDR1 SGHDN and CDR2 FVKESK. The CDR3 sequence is CASSQDTIRTSGGATDTQYF. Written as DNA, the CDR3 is TGTGCCAGCAGCCAAGACACAATTAGGACTAGCGGGGGGGCCACGGATACGCAGTATTTT.

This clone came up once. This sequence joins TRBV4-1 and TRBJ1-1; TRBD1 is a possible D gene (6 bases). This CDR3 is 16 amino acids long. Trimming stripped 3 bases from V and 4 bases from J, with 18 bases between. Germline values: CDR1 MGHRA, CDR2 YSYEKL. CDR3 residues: CASSQGGPVVGTEAFF. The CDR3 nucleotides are TGCGCCAGCAGCCAGGGGGGGCCGGTGGTTGGCACTGAAGCTTTCTTT.

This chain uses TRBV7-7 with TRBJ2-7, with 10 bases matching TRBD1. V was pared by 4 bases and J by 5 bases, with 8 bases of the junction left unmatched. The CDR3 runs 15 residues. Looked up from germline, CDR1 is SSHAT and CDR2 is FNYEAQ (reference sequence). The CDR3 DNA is TGTGCCAGCAGCTCGGGGACAGGGGCGTTCGACGAGCAGTACTTC. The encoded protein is CASSSGTGAFDEQYF.

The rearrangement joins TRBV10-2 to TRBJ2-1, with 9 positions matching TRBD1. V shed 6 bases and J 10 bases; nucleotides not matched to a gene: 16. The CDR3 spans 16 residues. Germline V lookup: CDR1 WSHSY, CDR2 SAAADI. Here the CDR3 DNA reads TGCGCCAGCAGGGATCCAATTAACAGGGGGCAGCGGGAGCAGTTCTTC. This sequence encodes CASRDPINRGQREQFF.

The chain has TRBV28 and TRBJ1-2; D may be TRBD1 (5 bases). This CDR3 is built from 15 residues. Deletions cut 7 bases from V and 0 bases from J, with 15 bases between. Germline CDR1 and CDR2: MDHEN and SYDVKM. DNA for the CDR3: TGTGCCAGCACCAGTCAACCAGGGACTAACTATGGCTACACCTTC. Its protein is CASTSQPGTNYGYTF.